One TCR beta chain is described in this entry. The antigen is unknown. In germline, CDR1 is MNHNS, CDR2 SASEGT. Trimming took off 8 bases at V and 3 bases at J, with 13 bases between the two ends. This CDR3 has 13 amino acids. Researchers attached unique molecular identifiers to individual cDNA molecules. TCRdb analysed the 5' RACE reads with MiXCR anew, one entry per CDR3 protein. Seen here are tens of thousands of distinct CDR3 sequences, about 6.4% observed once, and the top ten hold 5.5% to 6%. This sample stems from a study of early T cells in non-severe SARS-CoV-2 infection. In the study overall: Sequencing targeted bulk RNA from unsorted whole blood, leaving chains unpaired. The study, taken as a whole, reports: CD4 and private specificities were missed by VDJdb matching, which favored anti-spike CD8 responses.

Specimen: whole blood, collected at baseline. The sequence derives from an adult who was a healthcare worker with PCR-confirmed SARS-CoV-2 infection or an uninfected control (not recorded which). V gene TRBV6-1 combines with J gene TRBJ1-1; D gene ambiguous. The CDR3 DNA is TGTGCCAGCCAGGACCCTCCGTACACTGAAGCTTTCTTT. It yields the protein CASQDPPYTEAFF.